The text below deals with one TCR beta chain. The antigen is undetermined. TCRdb independently ran MiXCR on the 5' RACE reads; one entry per CDR3 protein. This sample carries roughly 550,000 distinct CDR3 sequences, over 20% of them seen once, and the ten largest clones take around an eighth. Trimming removed 6 bases from V and 6 bases from J; junction bases left unmatched: 3. Germline loops: CDR1 SNHLY, CDR2 FYNNEI. The CDR3 totals 13 residues. The data stem from a study of T-cell memory formation after mild COVID-19. Study-level background: Clusters of TCRs were largely donor specific. Study results and limitations: What remained unconfirmed was the SARS-CoV-2 specificity of second-wave clones peaking on day 37. Among contracting clones, CD4+ were mainly CM/EM and CD8+ enriched in EMRA. A second wave expanding day 15 to 37 was CD4+-biased; contracting clones were balanced.

This clonotype was sampled from an adult woman who had mild COVID-19 (a few samples of this study predate the infection). Cell type and time point are not known. Sequencing used PBMCs or a T cell subset sorted from them (not recorded which). J is TRBJ2-1 and V is TRBV2, with TRBD2 matching 9 bases. The CDR3 protein is CASRGAGGNEQFF. The CDR3 coding sequence is TGTGCCAGCAGGGGAGCGGGGGGCAATGAGCAGTTCTTC. The variable domain in full, completed from reference TRBV2 and TRBJ2-1, reads EPEVTQTPSHQVTQMGQEVILRCVPISNHLYFYWYRQILGQKVEFLVSFYNNEISEKSEIFDDQFSVERPDGSNFTLKIRSTKLEDSAMYFCASRGAGGNEQFFGPGTRLTVL.